The present entry profiles one T cell receptor (beta chain) with its context. This sample is drawn from a study of T cells after yellow fever vaccination. One entry per CDR3 protein results from TCRdb running MiXCR on the 5' RACE reads. The profile shows approximately 300,000 distinct CDR3 sequences, around 6.8% of them singletons. The TCR comes from a man younger than 35 who received the YFV17D yellow fever vaccine. The source material was PBMCs, sampled around 45 days after the first yellow fever vaccination.

CDR3 bases: TGTGCCAGCACCTCCCAGGGTCACGGGGAGCTGTTTTTT. It codes for CASTSQGHGELFF. The chain is built from TRBV7-9 and TRBJ2-2, with a tentative D call TRBD1 (5 bases). The V and J ends lost 7 bases and 7 bases respectively, with 13 bases between them. The V gene's germline CDR1 is SEHNR and CDR2 FQNEAQ (reference sequence). The CDR3 totals 13 residues.